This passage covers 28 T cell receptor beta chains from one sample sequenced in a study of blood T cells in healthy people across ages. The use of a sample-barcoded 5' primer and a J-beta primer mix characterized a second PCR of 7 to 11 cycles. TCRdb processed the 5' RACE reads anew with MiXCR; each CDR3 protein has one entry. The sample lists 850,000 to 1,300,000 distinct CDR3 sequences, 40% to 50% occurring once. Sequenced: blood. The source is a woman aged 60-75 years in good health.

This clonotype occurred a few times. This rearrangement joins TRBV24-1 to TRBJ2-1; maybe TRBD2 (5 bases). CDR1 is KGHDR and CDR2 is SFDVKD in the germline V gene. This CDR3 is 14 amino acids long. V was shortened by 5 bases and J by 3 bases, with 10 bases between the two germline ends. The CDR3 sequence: CATSGIGIYNEQFF. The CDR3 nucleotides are TGTGCCACCAGTGGCATCGGGATCTACAATGAGCAGTTCTTC.

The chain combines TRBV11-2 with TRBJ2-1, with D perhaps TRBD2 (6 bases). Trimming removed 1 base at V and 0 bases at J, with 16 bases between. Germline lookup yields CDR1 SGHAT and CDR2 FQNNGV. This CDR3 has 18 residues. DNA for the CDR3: TGTGCCAGCAGCTTAGTGGGGAGCGGGCCGAGCTCCTACAATGAGCAGTTCTTC. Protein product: CASSLVGSGPSSYNEQFF. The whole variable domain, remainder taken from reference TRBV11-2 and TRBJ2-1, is EAGVAQSPRYKIIEKRQSVAFWCNPISGHATLYWYQQILGQGPKLLIQFQNNGVVDDSQLPKDRFSAERLKGVDSTLKIQPAKLEDSAVYLCASSLVGSGPSSYNEQFFGPGTRLTVL.

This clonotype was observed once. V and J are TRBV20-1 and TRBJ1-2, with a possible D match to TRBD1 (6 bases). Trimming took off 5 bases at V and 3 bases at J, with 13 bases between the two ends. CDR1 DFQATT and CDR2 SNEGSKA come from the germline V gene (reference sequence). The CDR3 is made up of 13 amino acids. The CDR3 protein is CSAHRDLDYGYTF. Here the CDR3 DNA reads TGCAGTGCTCACAGGGATTTGGACTATGGCTACACCTTC.

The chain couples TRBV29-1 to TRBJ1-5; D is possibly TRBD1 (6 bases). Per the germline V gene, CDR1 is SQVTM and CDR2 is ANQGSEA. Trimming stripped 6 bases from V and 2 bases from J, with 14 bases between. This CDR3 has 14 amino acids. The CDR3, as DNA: TGCAGCGTGGGGGCAGGGGTGGGCAATCAGCCCCAGCATTTT. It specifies CSVGAGVGNQPQHF.

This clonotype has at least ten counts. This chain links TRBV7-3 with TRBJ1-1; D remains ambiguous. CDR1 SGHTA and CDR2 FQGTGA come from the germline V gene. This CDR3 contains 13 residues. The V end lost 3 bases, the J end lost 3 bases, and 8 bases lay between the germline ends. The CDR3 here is CASSLESYTEAFF. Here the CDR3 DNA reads TGTGCCAGCAGCTTGGAAAGTTACACTGAAGCTTTCTTT.

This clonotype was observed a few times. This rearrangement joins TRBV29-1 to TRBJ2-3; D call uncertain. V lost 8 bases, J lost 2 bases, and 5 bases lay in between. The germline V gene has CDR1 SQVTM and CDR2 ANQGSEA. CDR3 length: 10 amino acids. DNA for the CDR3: TGCAGCCCTATCACAGATACGCAGTATTTT. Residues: CSPITDTQYF.

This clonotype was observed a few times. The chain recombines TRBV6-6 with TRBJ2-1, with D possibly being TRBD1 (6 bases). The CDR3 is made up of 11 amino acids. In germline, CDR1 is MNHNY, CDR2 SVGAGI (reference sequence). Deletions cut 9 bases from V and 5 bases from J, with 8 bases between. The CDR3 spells CASYRDNEQFF. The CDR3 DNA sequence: TGTGCCAGTTACAGGGACAATGAGCAGTTCTTC.

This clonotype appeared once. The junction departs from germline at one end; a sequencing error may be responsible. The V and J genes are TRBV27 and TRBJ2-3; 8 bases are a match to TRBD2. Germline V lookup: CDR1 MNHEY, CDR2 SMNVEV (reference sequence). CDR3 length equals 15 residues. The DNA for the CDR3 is TGTGCCGGCAGTCAGAGCGGGAGAAGCGCAGATACGCAGTATTTT. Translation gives CAGSQSGRSADTQYF.

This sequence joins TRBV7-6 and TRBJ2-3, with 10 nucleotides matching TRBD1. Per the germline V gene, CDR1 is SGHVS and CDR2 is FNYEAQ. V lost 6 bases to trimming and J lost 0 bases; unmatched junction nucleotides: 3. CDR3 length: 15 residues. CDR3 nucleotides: TGTGCCAGCAGGGGGACAGGGGCGAGCACAGATACGCAGTATTTT. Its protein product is CASRGTGASTDTQYF. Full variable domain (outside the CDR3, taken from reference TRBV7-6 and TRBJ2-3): GAGVSQSPRYKVTKRGQDVALRCDPISGHVSLYWYRQALGQGPEFLTYFNYEAQQDKSGLPNDRFSAERPEGSISTLTIQRTEQRDSAMYRCASRGTGASTDTQYFGPGTRLTVL.

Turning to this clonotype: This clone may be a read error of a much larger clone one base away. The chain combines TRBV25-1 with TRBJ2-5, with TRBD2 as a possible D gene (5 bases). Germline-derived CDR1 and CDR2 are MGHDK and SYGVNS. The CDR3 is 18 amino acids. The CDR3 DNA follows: TGTGCCAGCAGTGAATTAGGAGGATTAGGGCAGTACCAAGAGACCCGGTACTTC. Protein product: CASSELGGLGQYQETRYF. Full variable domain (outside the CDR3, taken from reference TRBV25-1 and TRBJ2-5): EADIYQTPRYLVIGTGKKITLECSQTMGHDKMYWYQQDPGMELHLIHYSYGVNSTEKGDLSSESTVSRIRTEHFPLTLESARPSHTSQYLCASSELGGLGQYQETRYFGPGTRLLVL.

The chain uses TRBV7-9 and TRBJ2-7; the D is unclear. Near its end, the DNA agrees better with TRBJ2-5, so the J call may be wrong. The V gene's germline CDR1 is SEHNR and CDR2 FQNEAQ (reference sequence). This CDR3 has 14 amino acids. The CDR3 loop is CASSLVDVGETQYF. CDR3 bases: TGTGCCAGCAGCTTAGTGGACGTAGGGGAGACCCAGTACTTC.

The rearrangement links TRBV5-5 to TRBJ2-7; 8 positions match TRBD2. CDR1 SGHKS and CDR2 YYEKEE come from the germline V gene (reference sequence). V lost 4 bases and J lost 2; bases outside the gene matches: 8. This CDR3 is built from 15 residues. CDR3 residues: CASSPGGTRPYEQYF. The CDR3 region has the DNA TGTGCCAGCAGCCCCGGTGGGACTAGGCCCTACGAGCAGTACTTC.

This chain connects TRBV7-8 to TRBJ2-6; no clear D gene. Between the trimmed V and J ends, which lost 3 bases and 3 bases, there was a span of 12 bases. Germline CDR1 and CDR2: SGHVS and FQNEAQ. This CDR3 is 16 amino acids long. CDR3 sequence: CASSLLGTSGANVLTF. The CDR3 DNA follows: TGTGCCAGCAGCTTGCTTGGTACGAGTGGGGCCAACGTCCTGACTTTC.

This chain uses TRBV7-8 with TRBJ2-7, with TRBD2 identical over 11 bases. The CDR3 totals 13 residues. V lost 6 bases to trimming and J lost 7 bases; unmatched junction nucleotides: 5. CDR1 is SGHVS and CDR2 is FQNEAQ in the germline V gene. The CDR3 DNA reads TGTGCCAGCAGAACACTAGCGGGAGATGAGCAGTACTTC. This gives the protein CASRTLAGDEQYF.

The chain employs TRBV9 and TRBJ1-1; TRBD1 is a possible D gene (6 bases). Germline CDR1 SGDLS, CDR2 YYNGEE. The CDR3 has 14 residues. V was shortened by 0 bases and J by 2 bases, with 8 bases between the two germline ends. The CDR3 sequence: CASSVGTVNTEAFF. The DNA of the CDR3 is TGTGCCAGCAGCGTAGGGACAGTCAACACTGAAGCTTTCTTT.

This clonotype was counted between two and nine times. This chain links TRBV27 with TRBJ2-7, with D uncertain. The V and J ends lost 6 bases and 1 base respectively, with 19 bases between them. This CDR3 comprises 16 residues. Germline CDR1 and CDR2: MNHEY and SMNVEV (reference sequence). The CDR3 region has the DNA TGTGCCAGCAGGTCCCCAGGTACGGCCCAGTCCTACGAGCAGTACTTC. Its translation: CASRSPGTAQSYEQYF.

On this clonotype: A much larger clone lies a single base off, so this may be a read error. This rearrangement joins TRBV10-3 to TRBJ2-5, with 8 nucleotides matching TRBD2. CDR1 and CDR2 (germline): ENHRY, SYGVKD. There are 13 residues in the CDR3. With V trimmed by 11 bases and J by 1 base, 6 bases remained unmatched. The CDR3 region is CAVNSGGQETQYF. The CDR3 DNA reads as TGTGCCGTCAACAGCGGGGGCCAAGAGACCCAGTACTTC.

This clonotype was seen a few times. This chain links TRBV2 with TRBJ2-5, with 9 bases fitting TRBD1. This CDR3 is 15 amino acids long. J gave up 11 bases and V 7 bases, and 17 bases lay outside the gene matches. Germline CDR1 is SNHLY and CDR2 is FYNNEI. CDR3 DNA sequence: TGTGCCAGCAATCGGGCACAGGGGGCCTACGCGGGGCAGTACTTC. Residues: CASNRAQGAYAGQYF.

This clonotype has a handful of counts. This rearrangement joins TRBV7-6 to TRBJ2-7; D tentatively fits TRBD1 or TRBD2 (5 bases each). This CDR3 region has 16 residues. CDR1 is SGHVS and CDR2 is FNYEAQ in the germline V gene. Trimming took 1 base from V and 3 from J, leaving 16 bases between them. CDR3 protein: CASSLVVLGVLYEQYF. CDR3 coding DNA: TGTGCCAGCAGCTTAGTGGTCTTGGGGGTGCTCTACGAGCAGTACTTC.

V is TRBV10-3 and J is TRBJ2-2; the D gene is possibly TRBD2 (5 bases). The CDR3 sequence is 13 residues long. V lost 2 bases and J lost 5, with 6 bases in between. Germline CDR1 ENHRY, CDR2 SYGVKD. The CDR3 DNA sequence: TGTGCCATCAGTGAGCGGGGTACCGGGGAGCTGTTTTTT. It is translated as CAISERGTGELFF.

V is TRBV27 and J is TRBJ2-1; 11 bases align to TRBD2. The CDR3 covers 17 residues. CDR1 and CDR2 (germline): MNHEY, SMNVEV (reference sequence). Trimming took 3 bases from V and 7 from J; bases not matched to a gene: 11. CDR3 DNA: TGTGCCAGCAGTTTTTCATCCACTAGCGGGAGTTTTAATGAGCAGTTCTTC. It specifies CASSFSSTSGSFNEQFF.

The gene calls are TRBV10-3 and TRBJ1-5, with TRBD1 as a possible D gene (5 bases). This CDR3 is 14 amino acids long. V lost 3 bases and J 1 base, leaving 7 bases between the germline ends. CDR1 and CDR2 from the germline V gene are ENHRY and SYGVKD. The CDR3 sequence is CAISDQGSNQPQHF. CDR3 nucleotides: TGTGCCATCAGTGATCAGGGCAGCAATCAGCCCCAGCATTTT.

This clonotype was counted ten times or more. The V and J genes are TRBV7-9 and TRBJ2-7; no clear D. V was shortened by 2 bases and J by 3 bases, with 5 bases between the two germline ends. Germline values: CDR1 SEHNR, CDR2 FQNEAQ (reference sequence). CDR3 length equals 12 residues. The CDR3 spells CASSLFGYEQYF. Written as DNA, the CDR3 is TGTGCCAGCAGCTTATTTGGCTACGAGCAGTACTTC.

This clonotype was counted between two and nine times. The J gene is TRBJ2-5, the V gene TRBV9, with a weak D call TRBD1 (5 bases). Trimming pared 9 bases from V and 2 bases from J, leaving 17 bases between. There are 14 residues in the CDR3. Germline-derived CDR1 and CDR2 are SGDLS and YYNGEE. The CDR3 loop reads CATKKGAWQETQYF. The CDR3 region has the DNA TGTGCCACCAAAAAAGGGGCATGGCAAGAGACCCAGTACTTC.

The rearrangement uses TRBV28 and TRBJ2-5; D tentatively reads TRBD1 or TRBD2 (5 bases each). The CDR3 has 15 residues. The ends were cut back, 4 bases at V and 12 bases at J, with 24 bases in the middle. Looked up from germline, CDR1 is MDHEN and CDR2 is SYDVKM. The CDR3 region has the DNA TGTGCCAGCAGTTCTGGGACGCCTGGGTTCCCCGTTGAGTACTTC. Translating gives CASSSGTPGFPVEYF.

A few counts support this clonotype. CDR3 amino acids: CSVGRPGRTEAFF. The CDR3 DNA sequence: TGCAGCGTTGGTAGGCCAGGGCGGACTGAAGCTTTCTTT. V usage is TRBV29-1 and J usage is TRBJ1-1, with a tentative D call TRBD1 (5 bases). V was trimmed by 4 bases and J by 5 bases, leaving 14 bases between them. The CDR3 covers 13 residues. Germline assignment: CDR1 SQVTM and CDR2 ANQGSEA. Drawing the rest from reference TRBV29-1 and TRBJ1-1, the complete variable domain is SAVISQKPSRDICQRGTSLTIQCQVDSQVTMMFWYRQQPGQSLTLIATANQGSEATYESGFVIDKFPISRPNLTFSTLTVSNMSPEDSSIYLCSVGRPGRTEAFFGQGTRLTVV.

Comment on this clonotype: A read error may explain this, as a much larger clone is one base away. The CDR3 region has the DNA TGTGCCGTCAGTGTCGGACGGGAAAATGAGCAGTTCTTC. As protein: CAVSVGRENEQFF. The chain has TRBV10-3 and TRBJ2-1, with D perhaps matching TRBD2 (5 bases). The V gene's germline CDR1 is ENHRY and CDR2 SYGVKD. The CDR3 runs to 13 residues.

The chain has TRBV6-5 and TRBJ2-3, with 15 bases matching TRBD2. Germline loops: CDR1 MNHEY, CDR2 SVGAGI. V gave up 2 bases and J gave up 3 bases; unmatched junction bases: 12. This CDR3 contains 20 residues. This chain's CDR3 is CASSYEEPRTSGRETDTQYF. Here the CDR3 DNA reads TGTGCCAGCAGTTACGAGGAACCACGGACTAGCGGGAGGGAAACAGATACGCAGTATTTT.